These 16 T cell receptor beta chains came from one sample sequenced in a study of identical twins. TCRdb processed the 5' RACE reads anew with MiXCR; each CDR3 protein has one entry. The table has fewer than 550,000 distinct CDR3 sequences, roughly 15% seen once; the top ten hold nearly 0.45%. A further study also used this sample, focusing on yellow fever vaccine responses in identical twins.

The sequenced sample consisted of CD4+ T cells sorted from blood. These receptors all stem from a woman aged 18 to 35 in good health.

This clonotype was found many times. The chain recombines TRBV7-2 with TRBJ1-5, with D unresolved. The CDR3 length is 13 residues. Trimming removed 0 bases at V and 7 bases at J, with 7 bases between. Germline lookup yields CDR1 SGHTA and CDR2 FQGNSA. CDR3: CASSLARSQPQHF. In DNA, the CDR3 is TGTGCCAGCAGCTTAGCGCGTAGCCAGCCCCAGCATTTT.

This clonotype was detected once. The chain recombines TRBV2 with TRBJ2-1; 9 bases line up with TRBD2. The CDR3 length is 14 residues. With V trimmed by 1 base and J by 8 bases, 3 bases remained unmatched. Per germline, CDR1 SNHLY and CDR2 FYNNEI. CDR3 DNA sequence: TGTGCCAGCAGTGAAGGCGGGAGGGCCGATGAGCAGTTCTTC. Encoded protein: CASSEGGRADEQFF.

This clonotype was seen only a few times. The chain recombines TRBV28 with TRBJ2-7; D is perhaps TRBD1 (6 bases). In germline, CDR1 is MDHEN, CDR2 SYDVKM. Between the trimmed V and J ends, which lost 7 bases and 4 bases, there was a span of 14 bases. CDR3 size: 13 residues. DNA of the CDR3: TGTGCCAGCATGGGCAGGGGTGCATACGAGCAGTACGTC. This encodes CASMGRGAYEQYV.

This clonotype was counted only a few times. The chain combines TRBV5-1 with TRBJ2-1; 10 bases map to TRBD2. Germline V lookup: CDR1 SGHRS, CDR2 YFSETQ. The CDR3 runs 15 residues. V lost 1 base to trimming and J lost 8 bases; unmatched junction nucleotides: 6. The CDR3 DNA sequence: TGCGCCAGCAGCTTGAGTCTAGCGGGGGATTATGAGCAGTTCTTC. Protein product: CASSLSLAGDYEQFF. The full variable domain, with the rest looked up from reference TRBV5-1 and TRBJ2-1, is KAGVTQTPRYLIKTRGQQVTLSCSPISGHRSVSWYQQTPGQGLQFLFEYFSETQRNKGNFPGRFSGRQFSNSRSEMNVSTLELGDSALYLCASSLSLAGDYEQFFGPGTRLTVL.

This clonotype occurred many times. The CDR3 DNA sequence: TGTGCCACCAGTGACCCTTTACTCGGGGAGCTGTTTTTT. It is translated as CATSDPLLGELFF. The chain is built from TRBV24-1 and TRBJ2-2; D gene ambiguous. Germline CDR1 is KGHDR and CDR2 is SFDVKD. The V end was cut by 4 bases, the J end by 7 bases, with 9 bases between. CDR3 length equals 13 residues.

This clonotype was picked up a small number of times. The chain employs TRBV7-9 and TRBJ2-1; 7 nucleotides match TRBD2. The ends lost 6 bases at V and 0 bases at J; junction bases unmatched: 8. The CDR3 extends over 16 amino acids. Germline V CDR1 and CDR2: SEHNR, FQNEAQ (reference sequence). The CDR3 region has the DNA TGTGCCAGCAGTCCCAGGGAGGGGCACTCCTACAATGAGCAGTTCTTC. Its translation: CASSPREGHSYNEQFF.

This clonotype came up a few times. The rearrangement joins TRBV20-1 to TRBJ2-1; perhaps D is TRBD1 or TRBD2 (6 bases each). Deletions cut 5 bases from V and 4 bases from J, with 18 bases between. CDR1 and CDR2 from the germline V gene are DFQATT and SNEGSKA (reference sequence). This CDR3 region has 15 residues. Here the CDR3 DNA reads TGCAGTGCTGGGGAAGAGGGGGGCCCTTACAATGAGCAGTTCTTC. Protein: CSAGEEGGPYNEQFF.

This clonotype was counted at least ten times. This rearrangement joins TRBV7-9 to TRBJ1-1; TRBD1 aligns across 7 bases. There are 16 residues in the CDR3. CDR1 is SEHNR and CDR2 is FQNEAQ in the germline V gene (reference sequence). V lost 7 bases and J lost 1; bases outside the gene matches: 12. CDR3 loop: CASTRTGDSKNTEAFF. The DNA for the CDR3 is TGTGCCAGCACCCGCACCGGGGACAGCAAGAACACTGAAGCTTTCTTT.

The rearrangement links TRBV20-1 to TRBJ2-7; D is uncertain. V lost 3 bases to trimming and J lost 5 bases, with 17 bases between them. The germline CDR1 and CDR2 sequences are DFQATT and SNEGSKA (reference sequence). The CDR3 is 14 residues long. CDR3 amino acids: CSASPAGSPNEQYF. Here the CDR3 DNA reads TGCAGTGCTAGCCCCGCAGGTAGTCCTAACGAGCAGTACTTC.

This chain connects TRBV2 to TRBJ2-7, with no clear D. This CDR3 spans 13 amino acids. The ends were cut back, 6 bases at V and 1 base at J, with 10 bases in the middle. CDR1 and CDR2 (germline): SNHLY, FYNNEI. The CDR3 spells CASRMDGSYEQYV. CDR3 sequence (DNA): TGTGCCAGCAGGATGGACGGTTCCTACGAGCAGTACGTC.

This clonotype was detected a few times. The CDR3 loop reads CAIRDSAEETQYF. The DNA for the CDR3 is TGTGCCATCAGGGACAGCGCGGAAGAGACCCAGTACTTC. This sequence joins TRBV10-3 and TRBJ2-5; a weak D match, TRBD1 (6 bases). Per the germline V gene, CDR1 is ENHRY and CDR2 is SYGVKD. The CDR3 loop spans 13 amino acids. V was cut by 6 bases and J by 3 bases, with 11 bases left in between.

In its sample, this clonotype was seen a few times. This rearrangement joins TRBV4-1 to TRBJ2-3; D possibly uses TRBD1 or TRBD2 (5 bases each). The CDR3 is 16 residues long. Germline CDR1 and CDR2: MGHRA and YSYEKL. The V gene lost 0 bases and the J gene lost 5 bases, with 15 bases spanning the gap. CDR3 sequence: CASSQDGAGDRDTQYF. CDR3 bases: TGCGCCAGCAGCCAAGATGGGGCCGGGGATAGAGATACGCAGTATTTT.

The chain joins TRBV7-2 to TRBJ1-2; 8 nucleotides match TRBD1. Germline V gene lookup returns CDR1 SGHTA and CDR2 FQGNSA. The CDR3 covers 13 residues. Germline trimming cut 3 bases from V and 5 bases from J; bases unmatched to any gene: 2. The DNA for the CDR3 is TGTGCCAGCAGCTTGGACAGGGAATATGGCTACACCTTC. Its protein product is CASSLDREYGYTF. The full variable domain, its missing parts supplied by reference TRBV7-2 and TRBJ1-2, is GAGVSQSPSNKVTEKGKDVELRCDPISGHTALYWYRQSLGQGLEFLIYFQGNSAPDKSGLPSDRFSAERTGGSVSTLTIQRTQQEDSAVYLCASSLDREYGYTFGSGTRLTVV.

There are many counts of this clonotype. The CDR3 DNA follows: TGCAGTGCTAGATCTGCAGCCTTTGCCTACGAGCAGTACTTC. This sequence encodes CSARSAAFAYEQYF. The J gene is TRBJ2-7, the V gene TRBV20-1; D unclear. Deletions cut 2 bases from V and 2 bases from J, with 13 bases between. Germline V gene sequence: CDR1 DFQATT, CDR2 SNEGSKA (reference sequence). The CDR3 has 14 amino acids.

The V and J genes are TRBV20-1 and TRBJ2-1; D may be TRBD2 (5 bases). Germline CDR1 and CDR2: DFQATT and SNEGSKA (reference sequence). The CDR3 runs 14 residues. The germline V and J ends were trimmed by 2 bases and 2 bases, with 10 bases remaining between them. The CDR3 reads CSARKRRPYNEQFF. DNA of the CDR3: TGCAGTGCTAGAAAGCGGAGACCCTACAATGAGCAGTTCTTC.

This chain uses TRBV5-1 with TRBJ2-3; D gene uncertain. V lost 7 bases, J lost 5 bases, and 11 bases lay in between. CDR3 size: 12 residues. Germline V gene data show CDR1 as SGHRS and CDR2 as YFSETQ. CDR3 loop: CASGSGRDTQYF. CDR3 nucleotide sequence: TGCGCCAGCGGATCTGGGCGAGATACGCAGTATTTT. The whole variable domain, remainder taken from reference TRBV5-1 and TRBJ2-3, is KAGVTQTPRYLIKTRGQQVTLSCSPISGHRSVSWYQQTPGQGLQFLFEYFSETQRNKGNFPGRFSGRQFSNSRSEMNVSTLELGDSALYLCASGSGRDTQYFGPGTRLTVL.